This TCR beta chain was sequenced in a study of T-cell reconstitution after alpha-beta-depleted transplantation in children. General study results and limits: Several hundred rapidly expanded clones from non-depleted graft cells reportedly supplied alpha-beta T cells about two months post-transplant. Where some patients showed high TCRbeta diversity at day 60, it came from recipient T cells and thymic progenitors that had survived. When one year had passed after transplant, most T-cell counts and diversity came from newly produced T cells.

The authors prepared the TCRbeta library with unique molecular identifiers. Using its own MiXCR run on the PCR reads, TCRdb lists one record per CDR3 protein. Among hundreds of thousands of distinct CDR3 sequences listed, over 10% were seen once. With respect to this clonotype: Antigen unknown.

This receptor was taken from a male patient aged 5 to 17 who had a stem cell transplant for acute myeloid leukemia, so the T cells may come from the graft donor. The sequences come from PBMCs, mostly from graft donor cells, collected 360 days after TCRalphabeta/CD19-depleted stem cell transplant.

CDR3 amino acids: CASSLEQGLSYEQYF. CDR3 sequence (DNA): TGTGCCAGCAGCTTAGAGCAGGGATTGTCCTACGAGCAGTACTTC. V is TRBV7-8 and J is TRBJ2-7, with D possibly being TRBD1 (5 bases). CDR1 is SGHVS and CDR2 is FQNEAQ in the germline V gene. The CDR3 has 15 residues. V shed 1 base and J shed 1 base, with 11 bases lying between them.